Following are 13 T cell receptor beta chains from one sample sequenced in a study of graft-versus-host responses after intestinal transplantation. Generated by immunoSEQ multiplex PCR, the TCRdb table keeps only in-frame clones and is missing some. The table lists approximately 32,000 clones, 90% to 95% of them singletons, with approximately 0.71% in the top ten. The sample consisted of PBMCs, taken 16 days after intestinal transplant. The receptors were gathered from a human patient who received an intestinal transplant, so some T cells may come from the graft donor.

The V and J genes are TRBV5-8 and TRBJ2-7; D is uncertain. The germline CDR1 and CDR2 sequences are SGHTS and YDEGEE. CDR3 size: 11 residues. Trimming shortened V by 2 bases and J by 5 bases, and 5 bases separated the two germline ends. The CDR3 bases are TGTGCCAGCAGCTTTCTGAACGAGCAGTACTTC. Amino acid sequence: CASSFLNEQYF.

This rearrangement joins TRBV4-1 to TRBJ1-4; TRBD1 is a possible D gene (6 bases). V lost 0 bases to trimming and J lost 8 bases, with 13 bases between them. The CDR3 extends over 15 amino acids. Germline values: CDR1 MGHRA, CDR2 YSYEKL. In DNA form, the CDR3 reads TGCGCCAGCAGCCAAGAAGGCGGGACACTCGAAAAACTGTTTTTT. Translated: CASSQEGGTLEKLFF.

The gene calls are TRBV30 and TRBJ2-3; D tentatively fits TRBD1 or TRBD2 (5 bases each). The V end was cut by 0 bases, the J end by 4 bases, with 8 bases between. Germline CDR1 reads GTSNPN; CDR2 reads SVGIG (reference sequence). The CDR3 loop spans 13 amino acids. The DNA of the CDR3 is TGTGCCTGGAGTGTAGAGGGGCCAGATACGCAGTATTTT. This gives the protein CAWSVEGPDTQYF.

J is TRBJ2-3 and V is TRBV12-2; the table's D call, TRBD2, has no DNA check behind it. TRBV12-2 is marked as a pseudogene. This CDR3 contains 23 residues. The CDR3 spells CASRLAEPGTSGRVSPPADTQYF. Here the CDR3 DNA reads TGTGCAAGTCGCTTAGCCGAACCCGGGACTAGCGGGAGAGTATCCCCCCCCGCAGATACGCAGTATTTT.

This sequence joins TRBV6-5 and TRBJ1-6, with D unresolved. The CDR3 has 13 amino acids. Per the germline V gene, CDR1 is MNHEY and CDR2 is SVGAGI. Trimming shortened V by 11 bases and J by 2 bases, and 10 bases separated the two germline ends. The CDR3, as DNA: TGTGCCGCCTCTACGACCTATAATTCACCCCTCCACTTT. As protein: CAASTTYNSPLHF.

The CDR3 DNA follows: TGTGCCAGCAGCAAATTCCCGGGCCAATCCTACGAGCAGTACTTC. Translation: CASSKFPGQSYEQYF. V is TRBV11-3 and J is TRBJ2-7, with D hard to call. CDR3 size: 15 residues. V lost 5 bases and J lost 1, with 15 bases in between. CDR1 SGHNT and CDR2 YENEEA come from the germline V gene.

This chain links TRBV7-9 with TRBJ2-1, with 9 positions matching TRBD1. J gave up 2 bases and V 5 bases, and 10 bases lay outside the gene matches. The CDR3 spans 17 residues. Looked up from germline, CDR1 is SEHNR and CDR2 is FQNEAQ (reference sequence). The CDR3 DNA sequence: TGTGCCAGCAGCCCAACCCTCGGACAGGGGACCTACAATGAGCAGTTCTTC. Amino acid sequence: CASSPTLGQGTYNEQFF.

The V and J genes are TRBV10-2 and TRBJ1-2; possible D gene TRBD1, 5 bases. Trimming left V 0 bases short and J 6 bases short, with 17 bases between. CDR1 is WSHSY and CDR2 is SAAADI in the germline V gene. The CDR3 length is 16 residues. CDR3 DNA: TGCGCCAGCAGTGAGTCGTGGTCAGGGAACTCGGATGGCTACACCTTC. Translating gives CASSESWSGNSDGYTF.

The chain links TRBV9 to TRBJ2-7; D call uncertain. From germline, CDR1 is SGDLS and CDR2 YYNGEE. V lost 0 bases and J 2 bases, leaving 9 bases between the germline ends. CDR3 length equals 14 residues. In DNA, the CDR3 is TGTGCCAGCAGCGTAGGAACAGCCACCTACGAGCAGTACTTC. Translated: CASSVGTATYEQYF. Using reference TRBV9 and TRBJ2-7 for the parts outside the CDR3, the full variable domain is DSGVTQTPKHLITATGQRVTLRCSPRSGDLSVYWYQQSLDQGLQFLIQYYNGEERAKGNILERFSAQQFPDLHSELNLSSLELGDSALYFCASSVGTATYEQYFGPGTRLTVT.

The V call is TRBV20-1, the J call TRBJ1-5; D gene uncertain. With 7 bases removed from V and 1 base from J, the gap between germline ends came to 5 bases. CDR1 is DFQATT and CDR2 is SNEGSKA in the germline V gene (reference sequence). The CDR3 has 11 residues. The CDR3 DNA follows: TGCAGTGTGTCCAGCAATCAGCCCCAGCATTTT. Its protein product is CSVSSNQPQHF.

The J gene is TRBJ1-5, the V gene TRBV13, with no clear D. Germline V CDR1 and CDR2: PRHDT, FYEKMQ (reference sequence). Between the trimmed V and J ends, which lost 0 bases and 3 bases, there was a span of 6 bases. The CDR3 length is 14 residues. CDR3 amino acids: CASSLGQINQPQHF. The CDR3 nucleotides are TGTGCCAGCAGCTTAGGTCAGATCAATCAGCCCCAGCATTTT. Based on the CDR3 plus reference TRBV13 and TRBJ1-5, the full variable domain is AAGVIQSPRHLIKEKRETATLKCYPIPRHDTVYWYQQGPGQDPQFLISFYEKMQSDKGSIPDRFSAQQFSDYHSELNMSSLELGDSALYFCASSLGQINQPQHFGDGTRLSIL.

This sequence joins TRBV6-5 and TRBJ1-2; 8 bases align to TRBD1. V dropped 5 bases and J dropped 4; count of bases not matched to a gene: 6. Germline V lookup: CDR1 MNHEY, CDR2 SVGAGI. This CDR3 has 14 residues. The CDR3 is CASSPGQGFYGYTF. The CDR3 DNA reads TGTGCCAGCAGTCCCGGACAGGGTTTCTATGGCTACACCTTC.

The chain has TRBV28 and TRBJ1-4; no clear D gene. From germline, CDR1 is MDHEN and CDR2 SYDVKM. V lost 3 bases and J lost 5, with 7 bases in between. This CDR3 is built from 13 residues. The DNA of the CDR3 is TGTGCCAGCAGTTTGGGCATGAATGAAAAACTGTTTTTT. Amino acids: CASSLGMNEKLFF.